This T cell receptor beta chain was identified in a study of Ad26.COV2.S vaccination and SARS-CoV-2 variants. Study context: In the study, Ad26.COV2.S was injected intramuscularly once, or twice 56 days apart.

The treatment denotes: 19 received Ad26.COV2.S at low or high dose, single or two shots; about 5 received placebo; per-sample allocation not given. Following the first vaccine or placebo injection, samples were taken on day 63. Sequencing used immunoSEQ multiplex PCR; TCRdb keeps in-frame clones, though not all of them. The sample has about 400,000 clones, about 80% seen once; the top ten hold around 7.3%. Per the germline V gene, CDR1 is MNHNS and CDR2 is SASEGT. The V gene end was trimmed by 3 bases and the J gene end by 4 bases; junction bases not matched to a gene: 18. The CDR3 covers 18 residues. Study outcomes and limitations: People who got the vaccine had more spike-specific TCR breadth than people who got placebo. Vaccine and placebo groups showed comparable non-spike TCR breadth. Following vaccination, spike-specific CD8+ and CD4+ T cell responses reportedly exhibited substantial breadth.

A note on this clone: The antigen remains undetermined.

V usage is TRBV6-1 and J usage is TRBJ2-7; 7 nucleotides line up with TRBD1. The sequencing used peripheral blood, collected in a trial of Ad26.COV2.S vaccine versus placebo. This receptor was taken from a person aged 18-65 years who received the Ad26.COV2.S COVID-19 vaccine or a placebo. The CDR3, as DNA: TGTGCCAGCAGTGATGAACGGGGTCCCTCAAGGGGGCTATACGAGCAGTACTTC. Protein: CASSDERGPSRGLYEQYF.